This T cell receptor (beta chain) stems from a study of Ad26.COV2.S vaccination and SARS-CoV-2 variants. Study results and caveats: Vaccine recipients showed a spike-specific TCR breadth that was higher than in placebo recipients.

The treatment: over 15 received Ad26.COV2.S at low or high dose, single or two shots; about 5 received placebo; per-sample allocation not given. Sampling was performed 63 days after the first vaccine or placebo injection. A remark on this clone: Its antigen is as yet unknown.

Trimming stripped 0 bases from V and 2 bases from J, with 22 bases between. This CDR3 has 19 residues. The germline V gene has CDR1 SNHLY and CDR2 FYNNEI. Here immunoSEQ multiplex PCR was the method, and the copy in TCRdb shows in-frame clones only, minus some. The sample has 300,000 to 500,000 clones, more than 85% seen once; the top ten hold 3% to 4.5%. The receptor's source is a person aged 18-65 years who received the Ad26.COV2.S COVID-19 vaccine or a placebo. The source material was peripheral blood, sampled in a trial of Ad26.COV2.S vaccine versus placebo. The genes are TRBV2 and TRBJ1-1, with a weak D call TRBD1 (5 bases). The CDR3, as DNA: TGTGCCAGCAGTGAAGCCCTCCCCTCCGGGACGAGGAAAAACACTGAAGCTTTCTTT. Translated: CASSEALPSGTRKNTEAFF.